This is a list of T cell receptor beta chains from one sample in a study of control samples from healthy donors and cancer patients. The repertoire was sequenced with immunoSEQ multiplex PCR; TCRdb's copy has only in-frame clones and lacks some. The table shows 150,000 to 200,000 clones, with around 90% occurring only once. Sequencing was done on a sample of blood. Source of these receptors: a man aged 30 to 45 in good health. CDR3s include the opening cysteine and the closing phenylalanine or tryptophan. Fields, in order: J gene, clone size, V gene, CDR3 protein. Not every row has a clone size; where given, it reads once, few, many or a size class.

j_call: TRBJ1-2; clone_size: .; v_call: TRBV20-1; cdr3_aa: CSASNGGGYTF
j_call: TRBJ1-4; clone_size: .; v_call: TRBV11-2; cdr3_aa: CASSLGAGGIEKLFF
j_call: TRBJ1-6; clone_size: .; v_call: TRBV10-1; cdr3_aa: CASRGDRVYSPLHF
j_call: TRBJ1-5; clone_size: .; v_call: TRBV19; cdr3_aa: CASSRQGDQPQHF
j_call: TRBJ2-7; clone_size: few; v_call: TRBV6-5; cdr3_aa: CASSYSISGQSYEQYF
j_call: TRBJ2-3; clone_size: few; v_call: TRBV5-4; cdr3_aa: CASSLATGGPDTQYF
j_call: TRBJ1-6; clone_size: .; v_call: TRBV30; cdr3_aa: CAWSVGPYSAPLHF
j_call: TRBJ2-1; clone_size: once; v_call: TRBV5-5; cdr3_aa: CASSLYVGNEQFF
j_call: TRBJ1-5; clone_size: .; v_call: TRBV7-6; cdr3_aa: CASSQSLSIFGSNQPQHF
j_call: TRBJ1-4; clone_size: .; v_call: TRBV27; cdr3_aa: CASSLHGSTNEKLFF
j_call: TRBJ2-3; clone_size: .; v_call: TRBV18; cdr3_aa: CASSPDGGTQYF
j_call: TRBJ1-3; clone_size: .; v_call: TRBV25-1; cdr3_aa: CASTYEASGNTIYF
j_call: TRBJ2-1; clone_size: .; v_call: TRBV9; cdr3_aa: CASSMDSSSYNEQFF
j_call: TRBJ1-4; clone_size: .; v_call: TRBV7-9; cdr3_aa: CASSLSAGQRNEKLFF
j_call: TRBJ2-5; clone_size: .; v_call: TRBV7-3; cdr3_aa: CASSHWGETQYF
j_call: TRBJ1-2; clone_size: .; v_call: TRBV23-1; cdr3_aa: CASSQSHPGGGYTF
j_call: TRBJ1-5; clone_size: .; v_call: TRBV6-5; cdr3_aa: CASSPTGVNQPQHF
j_call: TRBJ2-1; clone_size: .; v_call: TRBV27; cdr3_aa: CASSKDRRPPGGANEQFF
j_call: TRBJ2-2; clone_size: once; v_call: TRBV5-1; cdr3_aa: CASSLGGRALGTGELFF
j_call: TRBJ2-6; clone_size: .; v_call: TRBV6-1; cdr3_aa: CASSEIEPGANVLTF
j_call: TRBJ1-2; clone_size: .; v_call: TRBV7-9; cdr3_aa: CASSRDSLGGYTF
j_call: TRBJ1-2; clone_size: .; v_call: TRBV28; cdr3_aa: CASSLGDGYTF
j_call: TRBJ2-7; clone_size: once; v_call: TRBV5-1; cdr3_aa: CASSRDYQGEQYF
j_call: TRBJ2-4; clone_size: .; v_call: TRBV19; cdr3_aa: CASWSVAKNIQYF
j_call: TRBJ1-5; clone_size: once; v_call: TRBV24-1; cdr3_aa: CATSGSGRNQPQHF
j_call: TRBJ2-1; clone_size: .; v_call: TRBV7-3; cdr3_aa: CASSFRTSGRKFF
j_call: TRBJ2-1; clone_size: .; v_call: TRBV9; cdr3_aa: CASSVSTHLSNEQFF
j_call: TRBJ1-1; clone_size: .; v_call: TRBV7-2; cdr3_aa: CASSRGDPEAFF
j_call: TRBJ1-2; clone_size: .; v_call: TRBV29-1; cdr3_aa: CSVDMGGYTF
j_call: TRBJ2-2; clone_size: .; v_call: TRBV18; cdr3_aa: CASSMTGDNTGELFF
j_call: TRBJ1-5; clone_size: .; v_call: TRBV3-1/TRBV3-2; cdr3_aa: CASSQDENQPQHF
j_call: TRBJ2-6; clone_size: .; v_call: TRBV10-3; cdr3_aa: CAISELGQGVGANVLTF
j_call: TRBJ2-5; clone_size: .; v_call: TRBV19; cdr3_aa: CASSIPGLGETQYF
j_call: TRBJ1-3; clone_size: .; v_call: TRBV5-6; cdr3_aa: CASSLEGNTIYF
j_call: TRBJ1-2; clone_size: .; v_call: TRBV7-9; cdr3_aa: CASSLSGGVNYGYTF
j_call: TRBJ1-3; clone_size: .; v_call: TRBV5-4; cdr3_aa: CASSETRSSGNTIYF
j_call: TRBJ1-1; clone_size: once; v_call: TRBV2; cdr3_aa: CASSLTVNTEAFF
j_call: TRBJ1-2; clone_size: .; v_call: TRBV27; cdr3_aa: CASSSSGTYYGYTF
j_call: TRBJ2-5; clone_size: .; v_call: TRBV5-5; cdr3_aa: CASNIGLAGGPIETQYF
j_call: TRBJ2-5; clone_size: .; v_call: TRBV4-1; cdr3_aa: CASSQDLAVRQETQYF
j_call: TRBJ2-5; clone_size: .; v_call: TRBV29-1; cdr3_aa: CSIRQVGETQYF
j_call: TRBJ1-1; clone_size: .; v_call: TRBV12-3/TRBV12-4; cdr3_aa: CASRRDSHPAFF
j_call: TRBJ2-7; clone_size: .; v_call: TRBV18; cdr3_aa: CASSRPSGGSYEQYF
j_call: TRBJ2-3; clone_size: .; v_call: TRBV11-2; cdr3_aa: CASSSLAGVGTDTQYF
j_call: TRBJ1-4; clone_size: .; v_call: TRBV7-6; cdr3_aa: CASSLETATNEKLFF
j_call: TRBJ1-2; clone_size: .; v_call: TRBV7-2; cdr3_aa: CASSLVGQAQMRGYTF
j_call: TRBJ2-7; clone_size: .; v_call: TRBV4-2; cdr3_aa: CASSQGQEGGYEQYF
j_call: TRBJ1-5; clone_size: .; v_call: TRBV9; cdr3_aa: CASSGTGSQPQHF
j_call: TRBJ1-2; clone_size: .; v_call: TRBV28; cdr3_aa: CASSLGARGLNYGYTF
j_call: TRBJ2-7; clone_size: .; v_call: TRBV5-6; cdr3_aa: CASSYQSSSYEQYF
j_call: TRBJ1-2; clone_size: few; v_call: TRBV14; cdr3_aa: CASSRRDGSLGYTF
j_call: TRBJ2-1; clone_size: .; v_call: TRBV4-1; cdr3_aa: CASSVGTSGYNEQFF
j_call: TRBJ2-5; clone_size: once; v_call: TRBV7-6; cdr3_aa: CASRPTPPVALAGEEQETQYF